The 21 T cell receptor beta chains below were found in one sample sequenced in a study of early T cells in non-severe SARS-CoV-2 infection. MiXCR was run by TCRdb on the 5' RACE reads, yielding one entry per CDR3 protein. The data show under 85,000 distinct CDR3 sequences, with approximately 15% seen just once and 3.5% to 5% held by the top ten. The sample here was whole blood, taken at baseline. The source is an adult who was a healthcare worker with PCR-confirmed SARS-CoV-2 infection or an uninfected control (not recorded which).

The chain couples TRBV20-1 to TRBJ2-1, with TRBD2 as a possible D gene (5 bases). The CDR3 has 13 amino acids. CDR1 and CDR2 (germline): DFQATT, SNEGSKA (reference sequence). CDR3 sequence (DNA): TGCCAACTGAGGGAGAGCTCCTACAATGAGCAGTTCTTC. Amino acids: CQLRESSYNEQFF.

This clonotype was seen many times. The genes are TRBV5-4 and TRBJ2-3; D ambiguous. The germline V and J ends were trimmed by 1 base and 2 bases, with 11 bases remaining between them. Germline V gives CDR1 SGHNT, CDR2 YYREEE (reference sequence). CDR3 length: 15 amino acids. The CDR3 nucleotides are TGTGCCAGCAGCTTGCGAACGGGCCCCACAGATACGCAGTATTTT. Amino acids: CASSLRTGPTDTQYF. Drawing the rest from reference TRBV5-4 and TRBJ2-3, the complete variable domain is ETGVTQSPTHLIKTRGQQVTLRCSSQSGHNTVSWYQQALGQGPQFIFQYYREEENGRGNFPPRFSGLQFPNYSSELNVNALELDDSALYLCASSLRTGPTDTQYFGPGTRLTVL.

This clonotype was recorded many times. V usage is TRBV2 and J usage is TRBJ2-7; 10 bases agree with TRBD1. Per the germline V gene, CDR1 is SNHLY and CDR2 is FYNNEI. Losses at the gene ends were 7 bases for V and 3 bases for J; bases not matched to a gene: 6. This CDR3 contains 14 residues. The DNA of the CDR3 is TGTGCCAGCAATCCGGACAGGGGGTACTACGAGCAGTACTTC. Protein product: CASNPDRGYYEQYF.

J is TRBJ1-5 and V is TRBV7-8; no definite D call. Germline V gives CDR1 SGHVS, CDR2 FQNEAQ. The V gene lost 5 bases and the J gene lost 2 bases, with 4 bases spanning the gap. The CDR3 totals 12 residues. CDR3 nucleotides: TGTGCCAGCAGCGGTGGCAATCAGCCCCAGCATTTT. Protein: CASSGGNQPQHF.

This clonotype was observed at least ten times. The genes are TRBV25-1 and TRBJ1-1; D remains unclear. CDR1 MGHDK and CDR2 SYGVNS come from the germline V gene. This CDR3 region has 11 residues. Trimming stripped 8 bases from V and 4 bases from J, with 8 bases between. CDR3 DNA sequence: TGTGCCAGCCTTGACGGCACTGAAGCTTTCTTT. Its translation is CASLDGTEAFF.

This clonotype has just a few counts. The chain combines TRBV28 with TRBJ2-3; 8 bases fit TRBD2. CDR1 and CDR2 from the germline V gene are MDHEN and SYDVKM. Trimming cost V 2 bases and J 6 bases; bases outside gene matches: 10. This CDR3 spans 16 amino acids. The CDR3 DNA reads TGTGCCAGCAGTTTAATCCTAGCGGGCTTTTCCGATACGCAGTATTTT. Encoded protein: CASSLILAGFSDTQYF.

V and J are TRBV7-6 and TRBJ2-1; TRBD1 is a possible D gene (5 bases). The V end lost 1 base, the J end lost 2 bases, and 21 bases lay between the germline ends. The CDR3 loop spans 19 amino acids. In germline, CDR1 is SGHVS, CDR2 FNYEAQ. In DNA form, the CDR3 reads TGTGCCAGCAGCTTAGGGCCGACTTGGCGCCAGGGCCCCTACAATGAGCAGTTCTTC. Its translation: CASSLGPTWRQGPYNEQFF.

The rearrangement uses TRBV20-1 and TRBJ2-2, with D tentatively TRBD2 (6 bases). Trimming removed 2 bases at V and 4 bases at J, with 11 bases between. The CDR3 has 14 residues. Per the germline V gene, CDR1 is DFQATT and CDR2 is SNEGSKA (reference sequence). DNA for the CDR3: TGCAGTGCTAGACCCTCGGGAGTCACCGGGGAGCTGTTTTTT. Residues: CSARPSGVTGELFF.

At least ten counts were recorded for this clonotype. This chain uses TRBV25-1 with TRBJ2-3; D uncertain. V dropped 4 bases and J dropped 3 bases, with 8 bases sitting between them. Germline V gene sequence: CDR1 MGHDK, CDR2 SYGVNS. This CDR3 contains 13 residues. This CDR3 reads CASSVPGTDTQYF. In DNA, the CDR3 is TGTGCCAGCAGTGTCCCCGGTACAGATACGCAGTATTTT.

This clonotype was detected once. The chain uses TRBV10-1 and TRBJ2-1; D remains ambiguous. The CDR3 spans 9 residues. Germline assignment: CDR1 WNHNN and CDR2 SYGVQD (reference sequence). The germline V and J ends were trimmed by 8 bases and 9 bases, with 5 bases remaining between them. The CDR3 loop reads CASLTEQFF. The CDR3, as DNA: TGCGCCAGCCTTACTGAGCAGTTCTTC.

In this sample, this clonotype turned up many times. The gene calls are TRBV4-2 and TRBJ2-2; D is possibly TRBD1 (5 bases). This CDR3 has 15 amino acids. The ends were cut back, 1 base at V and 1 base at J, with 7 bases in the middle. Germline V CDR1 and CDR2: LGHNA, YNFKEQ. The CDR3 here is CASSQVTGNTGELFF. As DNA, the CDR3 is TGTGCCAGCAGCCAAGTTACAGGGAACACCGGGGAGCTGTTTTTT.

The chain couples TRBV5-8 to TRBJ2-1; perhaps TRBD2 as D (6 bases). Germline V lookup: CDR1 SGHTS, CDR2 YDEGEE. This CDR3 spans 14 amino acids. V was clipped by 0 bases and J by 4 bases, with 8 bases between them. CDR3 sequence reads: CASSLGRDYNEQFF. The CDR3 DNA sequence: TGTGCCAGCAGCTTGGGGCGGGATTACAATGAGCAGTTCTTC. The complete variable domain, with remaining parts taken from reference TRBV5-8 and TRBJ2-1, reads EAGVTQSPTHLIKTRGQQATLRCSPISGHTSVYWYQQALGLGLQFLLWYDEGEERNRGNFPPRFSGRQFPNYSSELNVNALELEDSALYLCASSLGRDYNEQFFGPGTRLTVL.

This clonotype occurred a few times. For the CDR3, the DNA is TGTGCCAGCAGTGAAGCTTTAGCGGGAGCTACAGATACGCAGTATTTT. It yields the protein CASSEALAGATDTQYF. The chain uses TRBV6-1 and TRBJ2-3, with 9 bases fitting TRBD2. This CDR3 is built from 16 residues. J lost 3 bases, V lost 0 bases, and 4 bases had no gene match. Germline CDR1 MNHNS, CDR2 SASEGT.

Only a few counts were recorded for this clonotype. The rearrangement links TRBV5-6 to TRBJ2-3; tentatively, D is TRBD1 or TRBD2 (6 bases each). The CDR3 loop spans 13 amino acids. The V and J ends lost 1 base and 6 bases respectively, with 9 bases between them. Germline V gene data show CDR1 as SGHDT and CDR2 as YYEEEE. In DNA, the CDR3 is TGTGCCAGCAGCTTGAGAGGGGGGGATACGCAGTATTTT. Translation: CASSLRGGDTQYF.

This sequence joins TRBV12-3 or TRBV12-4 and TRBJ1-2; D is unclear. This CDR3 region has 12 residues. V lost 5 bases, J lost 4 bases, and 8 bases lay in between. CDR3 DNA sequence: TGTGCCAGCAGTCGGGCCCCCTATGGCTACACCTTC. It codes for CASSRAPYGYTF.

This clonotype came up a few times. This chain joins TRBV5-1 and TRBJ2-1, with TRBD2 matching over 7 bases. J was trimmed by 7 bases and V by 4 bases; bases with no gene match: 11. This CDR3 contains 15 residues. Germline lookup yields CDR1 SGHRS and CDR2 YFSETQ. CDR3: CASSPWASGGNEQFF. The CDR3 DNA reads TGCGCCAGCAGCCCTTGGGCTAGCGGAGGGAATGAGCAGTTCTTC.

Turning to this clonotype: One base away lies a much larger clone, so this may be a sequencing read error. This chain uses TRBV7-9 with TRBJ2-3, with 13 bases that match TRBD2. The germline CDR1 and CDR2 sequences are SEHNR and FQNEAQ (reference sequence). The CDR3 sequence is 16 residues long. The CDR3 protein is CANSPGLAGATDTQYF. CDR3 DNA sequence: TGTGCCAACAGCCCCGGACTAGCGGGAGCCACAGATACGCAGTATTTT.

The table lists this clonotype with many counts. The J gene is TRBJ2-3, the V gene TRBV28; D is possibly TRBD2 (5 bases). CDR3 length: 14 residues. In germline, CDR1 is MDHEN, CDR2 SYDVKM. Trimming left V 4 bases short and J 0 bases short, with 8 bases between. This chain's CDR3 is CASSSRGSTDTQYF. The CDR3 region has the DNA TGTGCCAGCAGTTCCCGCGGGAGCACAGATACGCAGTATTTT.

The chain links TRBV20-1 to TRBJ2-1; the match to TRBD2 covers 12 bases. Germline-derived CDR1 and CDR2 are DFQATT and SNEGSKA (reference sequence). V was clipped by 8 bases and J by 0 bases; unmatched bases: 11. This CDR3 is built from 17 residues. The CDR3 spells CSSPASGRAFSYNEQFF. The CDR3 bases are TGCAGTTCTCCCGCTAGCGGGAGGGCCTTCTCCTACAATGAGCAGTTCTTC.

This clonotype was picked up a small number of times. This rearrangement joins TRBV10-3 to TRBJ2-5, with D possibly TRBD2 on 6 matching bases. Trimming pared 4 bases from V and 7 bases from J, leaving 16 bases between. The CDR3 loop spans 14 amino acids. Germline CDR1 ENHRY, CDR2 SYGVKD. The CDR3 region is CAISGASATGTQYF. In nucleotides, the CDR3 is TGTGCCATCAGTGGGGCTAGCGCCACCGGGACCCAGTACTTC.

This clonotype appeared a few times. V is TRBV7-9 and J is TRBJ2-3, with 10 nucleotides matching TRBD2. V gave up 5 bases and J gave up 1 base; unmatched junction bases: 18. The CDR3 length is 20 residues. Per germline, CDR1 SEHNR and CDR2 FQNEAQ (reference sequence). CDR3 residues: CASSPTTRSGRAIGTDTQYF. The CDR3 DNA reads TGTGCCAGCAGCCCGACGACTAGAAGCGGGAGGGCCATCGGCACAGATACGCAGTATTTT.